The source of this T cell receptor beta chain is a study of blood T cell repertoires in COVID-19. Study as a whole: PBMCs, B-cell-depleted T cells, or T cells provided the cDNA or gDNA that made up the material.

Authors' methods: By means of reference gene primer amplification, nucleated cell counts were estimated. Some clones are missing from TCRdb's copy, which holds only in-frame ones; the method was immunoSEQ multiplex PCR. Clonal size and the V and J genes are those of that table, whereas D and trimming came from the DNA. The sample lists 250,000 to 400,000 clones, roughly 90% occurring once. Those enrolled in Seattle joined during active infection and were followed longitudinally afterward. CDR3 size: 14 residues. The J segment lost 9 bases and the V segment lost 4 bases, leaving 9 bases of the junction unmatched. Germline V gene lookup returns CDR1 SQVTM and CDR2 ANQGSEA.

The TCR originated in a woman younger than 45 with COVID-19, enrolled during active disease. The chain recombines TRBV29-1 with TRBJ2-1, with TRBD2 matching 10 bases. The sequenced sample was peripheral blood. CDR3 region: CSVAPSGGRSEQFF. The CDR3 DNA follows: TGCAGCGTTGCTCCTAGCGGGGGTCGCAGTGAGCAGTTCTTC.